This T cell receptor beta chain was captured in a study of cytomegalovirus exposure and HLA in healthy donors. Only one count was recorded for this clone. This table comes from immunoSEQ multiplex PCR, and its TCRdb copy is limited to in-frame clones, with some not included. The sample records tens of thousands of clones, roughly nine tenths being singletons. Sequencing used PBMCs. This clonotype was obtained from a young man in good health and CMV-seronegative.

CDR3 nucleotide sequence: TGTGCCAGCAGCTTGAGCACAGGCGATCCCTACAATGAGCAGTTCTTC. Translated: CASSLSTGDPYNEQFF. The V gene is TRBV7-2, the J gene TRBJ2-1; possible D gene TRBD1, 5 bases. In germline, CDR1 is SGHTA, CDR2 FQGNSA. The CDR3 loop spans 16 amino acids. V was pared by 3 bases and J by 2 bases, with 14 bases between.